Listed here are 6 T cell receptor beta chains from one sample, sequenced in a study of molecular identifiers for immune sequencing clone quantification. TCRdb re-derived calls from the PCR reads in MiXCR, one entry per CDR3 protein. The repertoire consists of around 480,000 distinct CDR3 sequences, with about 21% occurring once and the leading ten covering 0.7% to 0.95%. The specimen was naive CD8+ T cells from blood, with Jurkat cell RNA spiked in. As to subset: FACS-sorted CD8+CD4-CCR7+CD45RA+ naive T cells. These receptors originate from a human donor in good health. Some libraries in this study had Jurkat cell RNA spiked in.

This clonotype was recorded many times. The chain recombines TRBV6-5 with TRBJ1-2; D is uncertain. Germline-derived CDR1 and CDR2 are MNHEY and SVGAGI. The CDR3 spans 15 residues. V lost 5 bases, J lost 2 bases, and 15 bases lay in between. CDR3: CASSPDIALNYGYTF. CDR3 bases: TGTGCCAGCAGTCCAGACATCGCCCTAAACTATGGCTACACCTTC.

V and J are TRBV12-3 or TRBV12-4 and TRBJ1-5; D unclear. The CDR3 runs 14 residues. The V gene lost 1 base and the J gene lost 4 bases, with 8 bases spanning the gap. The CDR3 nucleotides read TGTGCCAGCAGTTTAGGGGTACGGAATCAGCCCCAGCATTTT. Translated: CASSLGVRNQPQHF.

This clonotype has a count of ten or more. CDR3 sequence reads: CASSSWTEDNYGYTF. The CDR3 DNA reads as TGTGCCAGCAGTTCATGGACAGAAGATAACTATGGCTACACCTTC. The V call is TRBV28, the J call TRBJ1-2; a possible D gene is TRBD1 (6 bases). The V end lost 4 bases, the J end lost 1 base, and 13 bases lay between the germline ends. This CDR3 contains 15 residues. Germline CDR1 reads MDHEN; CDR2 reads SYDVKM.

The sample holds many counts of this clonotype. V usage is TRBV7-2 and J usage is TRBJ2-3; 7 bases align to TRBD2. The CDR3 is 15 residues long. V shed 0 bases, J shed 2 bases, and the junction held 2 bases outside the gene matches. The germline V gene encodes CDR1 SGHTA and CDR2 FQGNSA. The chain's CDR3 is CASSLAGGYTDTQYF. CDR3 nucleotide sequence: TGTGCCAGCAGCTTAGCGGGAGGGTACACAGATACGCAGTATTTT.

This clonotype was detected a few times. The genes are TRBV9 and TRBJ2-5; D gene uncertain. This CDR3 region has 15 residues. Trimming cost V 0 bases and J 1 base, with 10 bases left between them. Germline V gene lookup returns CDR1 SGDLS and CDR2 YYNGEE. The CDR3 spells CASSVDQRSQETQYF. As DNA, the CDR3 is TGTGCCAGCAGCGTAGATCAACGGTCCCAAGAGACCCAGTACTTC.

This CDR3 is CASSQGVRQETQYF. CDR3 nucleotide sequence: TGTGCCAGCAGCCAGGGGGTTCGGCAAGAGACCCAGTACTTC. The chain couples TRBV11-2 to TRBJ2-5; 7 bases match TRBD1. The CDR3 sequence is 14 residues long. V was clipped by 5 bases and J by 2 bases; unmatched bases: 5. Germline V gene data show CDR1 as SGHAT and CDR2 as FQNNGV. The complete variable domain, with remaining parts taken from reference TRBV11-2 and TRBJ2-5, reads EAGVAQSPRYKIIEKRQSVAFWCNPISGHATLYWYQQILGQGPKLLIQFQNNGVVDDSQLPKDRFSAERLKGVDSTLKIQPAKLEDSAVYLCASSQGVRQETQYFGPGTRLLVL.